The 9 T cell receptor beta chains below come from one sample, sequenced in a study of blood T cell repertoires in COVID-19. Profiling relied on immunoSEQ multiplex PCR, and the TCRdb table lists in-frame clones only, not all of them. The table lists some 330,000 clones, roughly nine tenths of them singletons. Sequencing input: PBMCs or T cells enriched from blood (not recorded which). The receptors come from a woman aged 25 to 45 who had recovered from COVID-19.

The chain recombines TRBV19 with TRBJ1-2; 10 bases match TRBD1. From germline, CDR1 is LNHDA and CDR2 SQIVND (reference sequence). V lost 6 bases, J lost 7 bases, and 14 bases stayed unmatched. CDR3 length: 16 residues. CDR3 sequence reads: CASRDPGQGNLGGYTF. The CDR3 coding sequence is TGTGCCAGTAGGGATCCGGGACAGGGGAATCTCGGTGGCTACACCTTC.

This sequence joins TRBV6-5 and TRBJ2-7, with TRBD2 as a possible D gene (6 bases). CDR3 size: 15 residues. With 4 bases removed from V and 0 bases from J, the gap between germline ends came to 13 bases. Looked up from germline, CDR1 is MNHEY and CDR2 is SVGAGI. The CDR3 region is CASSWTGGSSYEQYF. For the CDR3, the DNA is TGTGCCAGCAGTTGGACTGGGGGGAGCTCCTACGAGCAGTACTTC.

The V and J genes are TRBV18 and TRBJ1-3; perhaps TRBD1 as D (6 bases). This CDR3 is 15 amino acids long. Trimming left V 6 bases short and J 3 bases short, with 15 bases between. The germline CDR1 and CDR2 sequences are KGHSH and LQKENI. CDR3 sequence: CASSSGTIIGNTIYF. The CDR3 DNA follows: TGTGCCAGCTCGAGCGGGACAATCATTGGAAACACCATATATTTT.

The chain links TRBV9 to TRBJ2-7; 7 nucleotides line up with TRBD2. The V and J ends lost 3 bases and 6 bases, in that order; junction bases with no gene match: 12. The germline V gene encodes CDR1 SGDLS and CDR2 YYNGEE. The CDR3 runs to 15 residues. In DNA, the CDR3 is TGTGCCAGCAGCGCCCATAATGGGAGGGCCGGCGAGCAGTACTTC. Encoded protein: CASSAHNGRAGEQYF.

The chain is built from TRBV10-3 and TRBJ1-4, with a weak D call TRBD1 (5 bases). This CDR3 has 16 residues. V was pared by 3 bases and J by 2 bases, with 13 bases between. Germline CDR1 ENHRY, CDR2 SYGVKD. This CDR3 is CAISDPPGETNEKLFF. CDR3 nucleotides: TGTGCCATCAGTGATCCCCCGGGGGAGACTAATGAAAAACTGTTTTTT.

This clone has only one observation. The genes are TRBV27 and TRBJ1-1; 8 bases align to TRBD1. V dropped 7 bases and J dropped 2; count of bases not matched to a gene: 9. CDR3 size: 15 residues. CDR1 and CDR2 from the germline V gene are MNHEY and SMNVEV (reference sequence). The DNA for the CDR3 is TGTGCCAGCAAAACTCCGGGACAGGCCAACACTGAAGCTTTCTTT. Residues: CASKTPGQANTEAFF.

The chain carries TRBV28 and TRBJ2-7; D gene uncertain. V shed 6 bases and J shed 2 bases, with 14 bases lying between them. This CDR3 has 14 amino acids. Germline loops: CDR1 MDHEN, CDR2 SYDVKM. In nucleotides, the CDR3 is TGTGCCAGCAGCCATCTAGTAAAGCCCTACGAGCAGTACTTC. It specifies CASSHLVKPYEQYF.

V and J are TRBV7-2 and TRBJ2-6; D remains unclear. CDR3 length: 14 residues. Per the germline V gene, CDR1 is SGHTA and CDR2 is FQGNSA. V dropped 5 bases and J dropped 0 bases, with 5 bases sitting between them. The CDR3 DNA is TGTGCCAGCAGCGTCTACTCTGGGGCCAACGTCCTGACTTTC. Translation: CASSVYSGANVLTF.

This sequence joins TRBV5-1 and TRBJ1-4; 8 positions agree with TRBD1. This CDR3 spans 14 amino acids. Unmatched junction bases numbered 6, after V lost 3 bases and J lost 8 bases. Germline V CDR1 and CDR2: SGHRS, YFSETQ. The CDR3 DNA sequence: TGCGCCAGCAGCTCAAGACCAGGGGGCGAAAAACTGTTTTTT. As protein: CASSSRPGGEKLFF.